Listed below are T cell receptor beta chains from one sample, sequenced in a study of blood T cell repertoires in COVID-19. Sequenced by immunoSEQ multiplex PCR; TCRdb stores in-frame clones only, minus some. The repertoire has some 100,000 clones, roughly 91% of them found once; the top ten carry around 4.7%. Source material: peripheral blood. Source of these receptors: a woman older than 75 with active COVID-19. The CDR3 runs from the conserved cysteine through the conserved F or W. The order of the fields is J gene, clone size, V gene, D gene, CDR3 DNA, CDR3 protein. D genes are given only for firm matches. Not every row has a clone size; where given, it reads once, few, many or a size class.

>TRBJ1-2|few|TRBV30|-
TGTGCCTGGGCCTGGACTGAAGTATATGGCTACACCTTC
CAWAWTEVYGYTF
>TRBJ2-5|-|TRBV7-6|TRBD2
TGTGCCAGCAGCTCGCGACTAGCGGGAGCCCAACAAGAGACCCAGTACTTC
CASSSRLAGAQQETQYF
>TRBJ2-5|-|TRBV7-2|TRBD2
TGTGCCAGCTCCGACGCGGGGGGGCGTCGAGAGGCCCAGTACTTC
CASSDAGGRREAQYF
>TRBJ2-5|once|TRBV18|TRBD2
TGTGCCAGCTCACCGTTGGTAGCGGGAGTAGGAGAGACCCAGTACTTC
CASSPLVAGVGETQYF
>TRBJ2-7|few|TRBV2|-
TGTGCCAGCAGAGGACTCAGGACCCAGTTCTACGAGCAGTACTTC
CASRGLRTQFYEQYF
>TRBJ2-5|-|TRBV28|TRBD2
TGTGCCAGCAGTCTTGGGGCTAGCGGGAGGGGTGAGACCCAGTACTTC
CASSLGASGRGETQYF
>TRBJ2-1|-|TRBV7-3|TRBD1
TGTGCCAGCAGCCTTACGGGACAGGGGGCAAATGAGCAGTTCTTC
CASSLTGQGANEQFF
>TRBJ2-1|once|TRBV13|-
TGTGCCAGCAGTGCCCCCCTGGGGAGGCTCAAGAGCTCCTACAATGAGCAGTTCTTC
CASSAPLGRLKSSYNEQFF
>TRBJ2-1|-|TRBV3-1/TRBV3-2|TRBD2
TGTGCCAGCAGCCAAGACGGGAGGGCGGCCTACAATGAGCAGTTCTTC
CASSQDGRAAYNEQFF
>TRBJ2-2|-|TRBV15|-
TGTGCCACCAGCAGAGATAGCCCCAGGGCAAACACCGGGGAGCTGTTTTTT
CATSRDSPRANTGELFF
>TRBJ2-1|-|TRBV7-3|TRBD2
TGTGCCAGCAGCTTCAGAATAGCGGGAGCTTCCGAGCAGTTCTTC
CASSFRIAGASEQFF
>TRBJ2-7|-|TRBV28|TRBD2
TGTGCCAGCAACTTAGCGGGAGGACAGAACGAGCAGTACTTC
CASNLAGGQNEQYF
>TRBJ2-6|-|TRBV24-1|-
TGTGCCACCAGTGATACCAGCTCTGGGGCCAACGTCCTGACTTTC
CATSDTSSGANVLTF
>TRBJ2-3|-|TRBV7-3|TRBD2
TGTGCCAGCAGCCCCGGGACTAGCGGCCGAGGAACAGATACGCAGTATTTT
CASSPGTSGRGTDTQYF
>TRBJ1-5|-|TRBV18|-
TGTGCCAGCTCACTAACAGGGATGGGCAATCAGCCCCAGCATTTT
CASSLTGMGNQPQHF
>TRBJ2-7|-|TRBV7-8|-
TGTGCCAGCAGCTCGGTCCCCGGGACTCCCTCCTACGAGCAGTACTTC
CASSSVPGTPSYEQYF
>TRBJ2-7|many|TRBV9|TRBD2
TGTGCCAGCAGCGTAGGACTAGCCGACTACGAGCAGTACTTC
CASSVGLADYEQYF
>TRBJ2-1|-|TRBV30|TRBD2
TGTGCCCTAAAGAGGACTAGCGGGAGGACGTGGAATGAGCAGTTCTTC
CALKRTSGRTWNEQFF
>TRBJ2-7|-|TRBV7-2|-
TGTGCCAGCAGCTCCGGGGGACTGAGAGAGCAGTACTTC
CASSSGGLREQYF
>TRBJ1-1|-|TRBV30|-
TGTGCCTGGAGTTTGGGGGCGCTGGACACTGAAGCTTTCTTT
CAWSLGALDTEAFF
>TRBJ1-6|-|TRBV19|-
TGTGCCAGTAGTAGTCGAAGAGGGCGGCGCTCACCCCTCCACTTT
CASSSRRGRRSPLHF
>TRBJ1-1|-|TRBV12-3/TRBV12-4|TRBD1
TGTGCCAGCAATCAGGGGGACACTGAAGCTTTCTTT
CASNQGDTEAFF
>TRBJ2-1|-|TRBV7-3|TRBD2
TGTGCCAGCAGCCAGGGAGCGGGAGTTGAGCAGTTCTTC
CASSQGAGVEQFF
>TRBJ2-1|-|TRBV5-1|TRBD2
TGCGCCAGCAGCCCAGGGACTAGCGGGACGAGCTCCTACAATGAGCAGTTCTTC
CASSPGTSGTSSYNEQFF
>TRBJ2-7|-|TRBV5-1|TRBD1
TGCGCCAGCAGCTTGTTTACAGGGGTTAGGGAGCAGTACTTC
CASSLFTGVREQYF
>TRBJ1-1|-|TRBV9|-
TGTGCCAGCAGCGTAGGGGCAGGGACTGAAGCTTTCTTT
CASSVGAGTEAFF
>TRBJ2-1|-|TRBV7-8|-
TGTGCCAGCAGCTCCTATTCTTATCCCTACAATGAGCAGTTCTTC
CASSSYSYPYNEQFF
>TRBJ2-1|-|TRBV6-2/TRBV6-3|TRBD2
TGTGCCAGCAGTTATTTAGCGGGAGGGATCAATGAGCAGTTCTTC
CASSYLAGGINEQFF
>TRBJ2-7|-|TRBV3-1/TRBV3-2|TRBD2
TGTGCCAGCAGCCAAGATTTCCTAGCGGGACGGCAGTACTTC
CASSQDFLAGRQYF
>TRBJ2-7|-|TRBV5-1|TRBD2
TGCGCCAGCAGCTTGCGGGCTAGCGGGAGTCCCCACGAGCAGTACTTC
CASSLRASGSPHEQYF
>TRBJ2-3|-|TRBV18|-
TGTGCCAGCTCACCTCCTCAGGGTACTAGCACAGATACGCAGTATTTT
CASSPPQGTSTDTQYF
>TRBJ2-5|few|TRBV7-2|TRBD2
TGTGCCAGCAGCCGGGGGGGGAGGGAGGAGACCCAGTACTTC
CASSRGGREETQYF
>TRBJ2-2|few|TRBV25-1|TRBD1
TGTGCCAGCAGAGGGACAGGGCGCGGCGGGGAGCTGTTTTTT
CASRGTGRGGELFF
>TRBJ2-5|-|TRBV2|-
TGTGCCAGCAGTGAGGAGCGCCTCCAAGAGACCCAGTACTTC
CASSEERLQETQYF
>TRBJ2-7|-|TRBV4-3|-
TGCGCCAGCAGCCCTACCTGGACAGAACCCTACGAGCAGTACTTC
CASSPTWTEPYEQYF
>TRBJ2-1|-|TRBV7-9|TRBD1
TGTGCCAGCAGGTCCGGGGACAGGGGAGTCGGTGAGCAGTTCTTC
CASRSGDRGVGEQFF
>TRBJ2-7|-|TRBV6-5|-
TGTGCCAGCAGGAACAGTAAACTCTACGAGCAGTACTTC
CASRNSKLYEQYF
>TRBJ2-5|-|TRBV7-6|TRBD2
TGTGCCAGCAGCTTGGGACTAGCGGGAGGGTTAGCAGAGACCCAGTACTTC
CASSLGLAGGLAETQYF
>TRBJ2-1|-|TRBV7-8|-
TGTGCCAGCAGCCCCCAGGTAGTCCAGCCTGAGCAGTTCTTC
CASSPQVVQPEQFF
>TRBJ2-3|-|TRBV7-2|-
TGTGCCAGCAGCTTAGGAGGGTCAGTCAGGGGTGGGACGCAGTATTTT
CASSLGGSVRGGTQYF
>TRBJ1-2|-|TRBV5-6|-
TGTGCCAGCAGCTTGGTAGATCCCTATGGCTACACCTTC
CASSLVDPYGYTF
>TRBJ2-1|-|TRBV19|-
TGTGCCAGTAACCTCCGGGCGGGAAATGAGCAGTTCTTC
CASNLRAGNEQFF
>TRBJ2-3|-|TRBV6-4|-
TGTGCCAGCAGTGAAGGACAGTCCTTCGGAGATACGCAGTATTTT
CASSEGQSFGDTQYF
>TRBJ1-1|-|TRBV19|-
TGTGCCAGTAGTACCCGGACAGCCCCTGAAGCTTTCTTT
CASSTRTAPEAFF
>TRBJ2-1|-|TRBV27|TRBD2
TGTGCCAGCAGTTTTCGGGGGAGGGGAGAGCAGTTCTTC
CASSFRGRGEQFF
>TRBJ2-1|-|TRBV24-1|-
TGTGCCACCAGTGAGACCGGACTAATCAATGAGCAGTTCTTC
CATSETGLINEQFF
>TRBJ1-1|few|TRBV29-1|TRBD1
TGCAGCGTTGGCGCAGGGGGCGCAGGCGACACTGAAGCTTTCTTT
CSVGAGGAGDTEAFF
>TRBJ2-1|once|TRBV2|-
TGTGCCAGCATCCCCTTGGTGCGTTCCGATGAGCAGTTCTTC
CASIPLVRSDEQFF
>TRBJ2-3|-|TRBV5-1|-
TGCGCCAGCTGCCCCGCCCGGTTCCCAGATACGCAGTATTTT
CASCPARFPDTQYF
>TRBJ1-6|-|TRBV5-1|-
TGCGCCAGCAGCTCCCAGGGTGAACCCCTCCACTTT
CASSSQGEPLHF
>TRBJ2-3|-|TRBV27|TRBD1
TGTGCCAGCAAACCGGGACAGGGGGCAGATACGCAGTATTTT
CASKPGQGADTQYF
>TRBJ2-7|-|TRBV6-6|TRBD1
TGTGCCAGCAGTTACCCCGACAGGGGCTACGAGCAGTACTTC
CASSYPDRGYEQYF
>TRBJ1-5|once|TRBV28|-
TGTGCCAGCAAGATACAGGAAAACAATCAGCCCCAGCATTTT
CASKIQENNQPQHF
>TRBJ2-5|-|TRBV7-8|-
TGTGCCAGCAGCCCTGAGCTCCTCCAAGAGACCCAGTACTTC
CASSPELLQETQYF
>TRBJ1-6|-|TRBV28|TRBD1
TGTGCCAGCAGTTGGAGGACAGGGGGATACTATAATTCACCCCTCCACTTT
CASSWRTGGYYNSPLHF
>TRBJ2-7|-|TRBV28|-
TGTGCCAGCAGTTTATGGCAGGCCCCATACTACGAGCAGTACTTC
CASSLWQAPYYEQYF
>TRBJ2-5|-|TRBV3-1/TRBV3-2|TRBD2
TGTGCCAGCGGACTCGCGGGAGGGCCAGAGACCCAGTACTTC
CASGLAGGPETQYF